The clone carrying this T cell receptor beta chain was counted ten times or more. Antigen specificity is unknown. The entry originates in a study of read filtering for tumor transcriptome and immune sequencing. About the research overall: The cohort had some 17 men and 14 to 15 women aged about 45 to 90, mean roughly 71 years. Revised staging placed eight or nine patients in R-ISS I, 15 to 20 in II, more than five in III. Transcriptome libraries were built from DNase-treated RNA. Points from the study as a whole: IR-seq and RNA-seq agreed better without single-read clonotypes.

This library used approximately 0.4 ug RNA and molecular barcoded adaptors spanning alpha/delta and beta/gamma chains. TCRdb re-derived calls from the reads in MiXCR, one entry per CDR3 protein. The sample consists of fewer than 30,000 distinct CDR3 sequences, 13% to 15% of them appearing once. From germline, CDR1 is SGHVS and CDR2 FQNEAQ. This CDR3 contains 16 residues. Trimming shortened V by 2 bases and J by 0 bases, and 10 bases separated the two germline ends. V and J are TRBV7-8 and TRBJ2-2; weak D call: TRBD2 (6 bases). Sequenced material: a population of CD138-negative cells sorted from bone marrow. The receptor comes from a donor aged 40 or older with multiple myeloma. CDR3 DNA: TGTGCCAGCAGCTTATTGGAGGGGTCGAACACCGGGGAGCTGTTTTTT. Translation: CASSLLEGSNTGELFF.